This TCR beta chain was obtained from a study of blood T cell repertoires in COVID-19 (TCRdb year 2020). Turning to the overall study: Samples covering the acute and convalescent phases of COVID-19 were provided by collaborators in the United States, Italy and Spain. The material from the prospective study consisted of cDNA or gDNA derived from T cells, B-cell-depleted T cells, or PBMCs. Subjects who had been exposed to COVID-19, were actively infected with it, or had recovered from it provided the deeply sampled blood TCRbeta repertoires that made up the dataset. A freely available public database, intended as a resource for researchers studying the immune response to SARS-CoV-2, is where the repertoires were released. Samples came from the ongoing ImmuneRACE study (first 160 participants) plus 1,254 subjects from 6 global collaborators. Sample metadata almost always included a de-identified subject ID, COVID-19 status, age in years and sex. Where available, HLA class I and class II types were taken from metadata supplied by the sample provider and were not determined by assay-based typing.

The germline V gene supplies CDR1 SQVTM and CDR2 ANQGSEA. Inclusive of the bounding cysteine and phenylalanine, the CDR3 is 14 residues long. Only the CDR3 DNA is retained, 42 bases long and in frame from the first base. V is clipped by 3 bases and J by 2 bases, and the sequence between their germline boundaries is 13 bases long. TCRbeta CDR3 regions were amplified from genomic DNA using the immunoSEQ Assay, a bias-controlled multiplex PCR. Per the authors' processing: The number of nucleated cells in each sample was estimated from the amplification of reference gene primers within the assay. To quantify the absolute abundance of each unique TCRbeta CDR3 rearrangement, sequence reads were collapsed and filtered. For each sample, productive Simpson clonality was calculated as the square root of Simpson's diversity index across productive rearrangements. Held by TCRdb, this immuneACCESS table contains in-frame sequences only and omits some clones. Under half of the omission traces to an unresolved V gene where checked; the cause of the rest is unknown. From that table come the V and J calls and clone size; the DNA was used to work out D and trimming. This sample lists approximately 54,000 clones; 90% to 95% were detected once. Clones ranked in the top ten supply about 4.2% of the sample.

Overall study outcomes, separate from this receptor: The quantity of clinical and demographic metadata differed by source and by participant and was supplied without curation.

Each collaborating institution followed its own protocols to collect whole blood in K2EDTA tubes. For TCRbeta analysis, collaborators shipped samples in one of three forms: frozen whole blood, isolated PBMCs, or DNA extracted from either of those sample types. About this clone: No antigen is known for it. The record has no base qualities; no much larger clone is one base away.

This receptor was taken from a man aged 50 to 60 with acute or convalescent COVID-19. Rearrangement joined TRBV29-1 to TRBJ2-5, and the D gene may be TRBD1, 5 bases matching. Sequenced: peripheral blood. The DNA reads TGCAGCGTTGATGGGTGGGGCAGACAAGAGACCCAGTACTTC. Protein translation: CSVDGWGRQETQYF.